One T cell receptor (beta chain) is described in this entry. TCRdb's copy holds only in-frame clones and misses some; the assay was immunoSEQ multiplex PCR. The sample carries around 70,000 clones, about four fifths recorded once. The sample belongs to a study of OX40 agonist ivuxolimab in advanced cancers. Study-level background: All patients had ivuxolimab intravenously every 2 weeks at 0.01 to 10 mg/kg.

The sample consisted of CD4+ or CD8+ T cells sorted from blood, taken in a trial of the OX40 agonist ivuxolimab. The sequence was collected from an adult with an advanced solid tumor such as melanoma, head and neck, liver or kidney cancer.

The DNA for the CDR3 is TGTGCCAGCAGTGGTGCGACAGACAATGAAAAACTGTTTTTT. Translating gives CASSGATDNEKLFF. The V call is TRBV2, the J call TRBJ1-4, with D perhaps matching TRBD1 (5 bases). From germline, CDR1 is SNHLY and CDR2 FYNNEI. This CDR3 is built from 14 residues. Trimming removed 4 bases from V and 5 bases from J, with 11 bases in between.